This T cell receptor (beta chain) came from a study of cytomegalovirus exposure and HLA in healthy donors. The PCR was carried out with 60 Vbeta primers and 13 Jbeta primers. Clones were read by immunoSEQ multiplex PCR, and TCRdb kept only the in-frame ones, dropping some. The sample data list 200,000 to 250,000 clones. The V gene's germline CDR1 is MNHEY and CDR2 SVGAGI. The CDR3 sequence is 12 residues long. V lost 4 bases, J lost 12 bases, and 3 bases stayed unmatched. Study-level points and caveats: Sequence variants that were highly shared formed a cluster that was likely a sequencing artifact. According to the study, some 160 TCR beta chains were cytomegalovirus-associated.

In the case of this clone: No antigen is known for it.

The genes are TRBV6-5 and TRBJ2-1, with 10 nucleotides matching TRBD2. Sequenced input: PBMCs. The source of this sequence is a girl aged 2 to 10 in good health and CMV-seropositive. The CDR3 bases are TGTGCCAGCAGTTCTAGCGGGAGAGTGCAGTTCTTC. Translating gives CASSSSGRVQFF.